This T cell receptor (beta chain) was sequenced during a study of PD-1 blockade in classical Hodgkin lymphoma. Each patient's relapse followed autologous stem cell transplantation, and brentuximab vedotin exposure varied. This clone showed up just once. Clones were read by immunoSEQ multiplex PCR, and TCRdb kept only the in-frame ones, dropping some. There are some 100,000 clones in the sample; 80% to 95% occur only once, and 2.8% lies in the top ten. The CDR3 is 15 residues long. Germline loops: CDR1 SGHAT, CDR2 FQNNGV. V lost 2 bases and J lost 7; bases outside the gene matches: 8. The clonotype was recovered from a human donor with classical Hodgkin lymphoma. This sample comprised peripheral blood mononuclear cells (PBMCs), obtained at baseline. J is TRBJ1-3 and V is TRBV11-2; 7 bases align to TRBD1. The CDR3 bases are TGTGCCAGCAGCTTAAATCCAGGGGGAAGGAACACCATATATTTT. It is translated as CASSLNPGGRNTIYF.